The 9 T cell receptor beta chains reported below all come from one sample, sequenced in a study of cytomegalovirus exposure and HLA in healthy donors. Both 60 Vbeta primers and 13 Jbeta primers went into the PCR. Profiled with immunoSEQ multiplex PCR; TCRdb holds only in-frame clones, not every one. This table holds approximately 110,000 clones, 15% found once. The sample was PBMCs. These receptors were obtained from a woman aged 18 to 35 in good health and CMV-seronegative.

In its sample, this clone was seen a few times. This chain joins TRBV30 and TRBJ2-7; 7 positions agree with TRBD1. The CDR3 extends over 13 amino acids. With V trimmed by 0 bases and J by 4 bases, 3 bases remained unmatched. CDR1 and CDR2 (germline): GTSNPN, SVGIG (reference sequence). The CDR3 DNA is TGTGCCTGGAGTGTAAACAGGGGATACGAGCAGTACTTC. Amino acids: CAWSVNRGYEQYF. Looking up the rest from reference TRBV30 and TRBJ2-7 gives the full variable domain: SQTIHQWPATLVQPVGSPLSLECTVEGTSNPNLYWYRQAAGRGLQLLFYSVGIGQISSEVPQNLSASRPQDRQFILSSKKLLLSDSGFYLCAWSVNRGYEQYFGPGTRLTVT.

This clone has a handful of counts. The chain uses TRBV7-9 and TRBJ2-5; a weak D match, TRBD1 (6 bases). From germline, CDR1 is SEHNR and CDR2 FQNEAQ (reference sequence). V gave up 5 bases and J gave up 1 base, with 11 bases separating them. The CDR3 spans 14 residues. The CDR3 coding sequence is TGTGCCAGCAGCCCCCTGGGGGCCCAAGAGACCCAGTACTTC. Translating it yields CASSPLGAQETQYF.

V usage is TRBV29-1 and J usage is TRBJ1-1; D perhaps matches TRBD1 (6 bases). Per germline, CDR1 SQVTM and CDR2 ANQGSEA. This CDR3 is 14 amino acids long. Trimming pared 7 bases from V and 1 base from J, leaving 16 bases between. The CDR3 loop reads CSGEWTERNTEAFF. The CDR3 coding sequence is TGCAGCGGGGAATGGACAGAGAGGAACACTGAAGCTTTCTTT.

The CDR3 protein is CASSAPRQAHGEQFF. In nucleotides, the CDR3 is TGTGCCAGCAGTGCCCCAAGACAGGCGCATGGGGAGCAGTTCTTC. V usage is TRBV6-1 and J usage is TRBJ2-1, with TRBD1 as a possible D gene (6 bases). V was trimmed by 4 bases and J by 10 bases, leaving 20 bases between them. Germline V gene sequence: CDR1 MNHNS, CDR2 SASEGT. The CDR3 has 15 amino acids.

The rearrangement joins TRBV15 to TRBJ2-7; tentatively, D is TRBD1 (6 bases). Per the germline V gene, CDR1 is LNHNV and CDR2 is YYDKDF (reference sequence). CDR3 length: 14 amino acids. V was trimmed by 5 bases and J by 0 bases, leaving 11 bases between them. CDR3 amino acids: CATSALDSSYEQYF. CDR3 in DNA: TGTGCCACCAGCGCGTTGGACAGCTCCTACGAGCAGTACTTC.

This clone has only a few counts. The chain employs TRBV5-1 and TRBJ1-1; TRBD1 is a possible D gene (5 bases). This CDR3 spans 18 amino acids. V was clipped by 1 base and J by 1 base, with 20 bases between them. The germline V gene has CDR1 SGHRS and CDR2 YFSETQ. CDR3 sequence (DNA): TGCGCCAGCAGCTTGATGAGCCAATATACGGGGGAGAACACTGAAGCTTTCTTT. Its protein product is CASSLMSQYTGENTEAFF.

The chain is built from TRBV4-3 and TRBJ1-5, with D unclear. Trimming removed 1 base at V and 5 bases at J, with 12 bases between. Germline CDR1 LGHNA, CDR2 YSLEER. CDR3 length: 15 amino acids. The CDR3 spells CASSQGFGVDQPQHF. Here the CDR3 DNA reads TGCGCCAGCAGCCAAGGATTCGGGGTCGATCAGCCCCAGCATTTT.

This clone was detected a few times. The V and J genes are TRBV6-5 and TRBJ2-2; no clear D gene. V lost 6 bases, J lost 0 bases, and 5 bases lay in between. Germline values: CDR1 MNHEY, CDR2 SVGAGI. The CDR3 is 13 residues long. The chain's CDR3 is CASRRSNTGELFF. The CDR3 nucleotides read TGTGCCAGCAGGCGATCGAACACCGGGGAGCTGTTTTTT.

A few counts support this clone. The chain couples TRBV11-2 to TRBJ2-7; weak D call: TRBD2 (7 bases). The V and J ends lost 1 base and 6 bases respectively, with 13 bases between them. CDR3 length: 14 residues. The germline V gene has CDR1 SGHAT and CDR2 FQNNGV. For the CDR3, the DNA is TGTGCCAGCAGCTTAGCCCAAAGGGGGGGCGAGCAGTACTTC. Its translation: CASSLAQRGGEQYF.